The source of this TCR beta chain is a study of shared clonotypes between healthy human individuals. TCRdb's table, derived via immunoSEQ multiplex PCR, lists solely in-frame clones and lacks some. The repertoire holds around 2,000,000 clones, with roughly 91% as singletons. This CDR3 is 15 amino acids long. Germline V gene lookup returns CDR1 SEHNR and CDR2 FQNEAQ (reference sequence). V was pared by 5 bases and J by 6 bases, with 9 bases of the junction left unmatched. Only CD45RO-negative cells positively selected for CCR7 counted as naive CD8 cells, so terminally differentiated effector memory CD45RA+ cells were excluded.

Material for sequencing was naive CD8+ T cells from PBMCs. This receptor was identified in a man aged 18 to 29 in good health. Some clones in this sample may be carry-over from other donors' samples. V and J are TRBV7-9 and TRBJ2-2; 7 nucleotides agree with TRBD1. CDR3 loop: CASSPGQTSPGELFF. The DNA for the CDR3 is TGTGCCAGCAGCCCGGGACAGACTTCTCCCGGGGAGCTGTTTTTT.